One sample yielded the 32 T cell receptor beta chains listed below, sequenced in a study of T cells in tumors and immune-related adverse events. Some clones are missing from TCRdb's copy, which holds only in-frame ones; the method was immunoSEQ multiplex PCR. Among about 11,000 clones, 85% to 95% were seen once, and the ten largest hold 1.5%. Specimen: lymph node tissue, collected from a patient treated with anti-PD-1 therapy. These receptors were obtained from a female donor with metastatic renal cell carcinoma.

This clone was detected only once. The chain couples TRBV4-1 to TRBJ2-5, with D uncertain. Germline V CDR1 and CDR2: MGHRA, YSYEKL. V was pared by 10 bases and J by 4 bases, with 22 bases between. This CDR3 has 15 residues. CDR3 nucleotide sequence: TGCGCCACACGCGCTGCAATGGGCGGTCCAGAGACCCAGTACTTC. Translation gives CATRAAMGGPETQYF.

The chain links TRBV6-6 to TRBJ2-7, with D tentatively TRBD1 (5 bases). CDR3 length: 15 residues. V lost 0 bases, J lost 0 bases, and 9 bases lay in between. Germline V lookup: CDR1 MNHNY, CDR2 SVGAGI (reference sequence). CDR3 in amino acids: CASSYSGASSYEQYF. CDR3 coding DNA: TGTGCCAGCAGTTACTCTGGGGCTAGCTCCTACGAGCAGTACTTC.

V is TRBV4-3 and J is TRBJ1-2; no firm D call. CDR1 is LGHNA and CDR2 is YSLEER in the germline V gene. This CDR3 region has 15 residues. V lost 2 bases, J lost 4 bases, and 14 bases lay in between. The CDR3 bases are TGCGCCAGCAGCCAATCTAGAGGCACCAGCTATGGCTACACCTTC. Protein sequence: CASSQSRGTSYGYTF.

The genes are TRBV6-6 and TRBJ2-1; no reliable D call. Trimming shortened V by 5 bases and J by 6 bases, and 5 bases separated the two germline ends. The CDR3 contains 11 residues. The V gene's germline CDR1 is MNHNY and CDR2 SVGAGI (reference sequence). The CDR3 loop is CASSQTNEQFF. The CDR3 DNA follows: TGTGCCAGCAGTCAAACCAATGAGCAGTTCTTC.

The rearrangement links TRBV11-3 to TRBJ1-4; possibly TRBD1 for D (5 bases). The CDR3 has 16 amino acids. Germline-derived CDR1 and CDR2 are SGHNT and YENEEA. V lost 5 bases and J lost 6, with 19 bases in between. The chain's CDR3 is CASSLGVLDRDEKLFF. In DNA, the CDR3 is TGTGCCAGCAGCCTGGGGGTCCTCGATAGGGATGAAAAACTGTTTTTT. The full variable domain, completed using reference TRBV11-3 and TRBJ1-4, is EAGVVQSPRYKIIEKKQPVAFWCNPISGHNTLYWYLQNLGQGPELLIRYENEEAVDDSQLPKDRFSAERLKGVDSTLKIQPAELGDSAVYLCASSLGVLDRDEKLFFGSGTQLSVL.

The V gene is TRBV4-1, the J gene TRBJ2-1; no firm D call. Germline CDR1 reads MGHRA; CDR2 reads YSYEKL. The V end lost 4 bases, the J end lost 6 bases, and 10 bases lay between the germline ends. The CDR3 has 13 residues. CDR3 region: CASSPSMGNEQFF. The CDR3 DNA is TGCGCCAGCAGCCCCAGTATGGGCAATGAGCAGTTCTTC.

The chain recombines TRBV7-2 with TRBJ2-2; 9 bases are a match to TRBD2. J was trimmed by 1 base and V by 2 bases; bases with no gene match: 5. Germline V gene lookup returns CDR1 SGHTA and CDR2 FQGNSA. The CDR3 sequence is 17 residues long. The CDR3, as DNA: TGTGCCAGCAGCTTATTATCACTAGCGGGGAACACCGGGGAGCTGTTTTTT. This encodes CASSLLSLAGNTGELFF.

The rearrangement links TRBV6-9 to TRBJ1-2; no reliable D call. This CDR3 has 11 residues. Germline V gives CDR1 MNHGY, CDR2 SVAAGI. V was pared by 5 bases and J by 5 bases, with 6 bases between. The CDR3 sequence is CASSTLYGYTF. The CDR3 DNA follows: TGTGCCAGCAGTACCCTTTATGGCTACACCTTC.

This clone was detected only once. The chain carries TRBV7-2 and TRBJ2-1, with 8 bases matching TRBD2. The CDR3 is made up of 15 amino acids. V gave up 4 bases and J gave up 7 bases; unmatched junction bases: 9. Germline V gives CDR1 SGHTA, CDR2 FQGNSA. The CDR3 DNA follows: TGTGCCAGCAGCTCTACCGGGGGGGCCGGGAATGAGCAGTTCTTC. It translates to CASSSTGGAGNEQFF.

The chain recombines TRBV5-4 with TRBJ1-6; 7 positions match TRBD1. The CDR3 is 15 residues long. With 0 bases clipped from V and 6 bases from J, the junction kept 3 bases outside the gene matches. The germline V gene encodes CDR1 SGHNT and CDR2 YYREEE (reference sequence). In DNA form, the CDR3 reads TGTGCCAGCAGCTTGGAGGGGGCCCCTAATTCACCCCTCCACTTT. It yields the protein CASSLEGAPNSPLHF.

This sequence joins TRBV12-1 and TRBJ1-6; whether TRBD1, the table's D call, matches the DNA was not checked. TRBV12-1 is deemed a pseudogene. This CDR3 comprises 18 residues. The CDR3 region has the DNA TGTGCCAGCAGACGCCTCCTCGGACAGGGTCTTGTGGATTCACCCCTCCACTTT. As protein: CASRRLLGQGLVDSPLHF.

This chain joins TRBV2 and TRBJ2-5, with 15 bases matching TRBD2. Germline CDR1 is SNHLY and CDR2 is FYNNEI. The CDR3 is 19 amino acids. V gave up 5 bases and J gave up 0 bases; unmatched junction bases: 10. The CDR3, as DNA: TGTGCCAGCAGTTACGGACTAGCGGGAGGGTTTCGGTACCAAGAGACCCAGTACTTC. It translates to CASSYGLAGGFRYQETQYF.

This sequence joins TRBV7-9 and TRBJ2-1, with TRBD2 identical over 10 bases. This CDR3 is 12 amino acids long. V gave up 3 bases and J gave up 15 bases; unmatched junction bases: 5. Germline V gene data show CDR1 as SEHNR and CDR2 as FQNEAQ (reference sequence). The CDR3 here is CASSFTSGELFF. CDR3 DNA: TGTGCCAGCAGCTTCACTAGCGGGGAATTGTTCTTC.

With regard to this clone: One end of the junction is discordant with germline, which a read error may explain. The V gene is TRBV2, the J gene TRBJ2-5; D is undetermined. The CDR3 is 11 amino acids. Germline CDR1 and CDR2: SNHLY and FYNNEI. The CDR3, as DNA: TGTGCCAGCACTGAAGAAGAGACCCAGTACTTC. It specifies CASTEEETQYF. Complete variable domain (other parts from reference TRBV2 and TRBJ2-5): EPEVTQTPSHQVTQMGQEVILRCVPISNHLYFYWYRQILGQKVEFLVSFYNNEISEKSEIFDDQFSVERPDGSNFTLKIRSTKLEDSAMYFCASTEEETQYFGPGTRLLVL.

The rearrangement uses TRBV7-2 and TRBJ2-5, with TRBD1 as a possible D gene (7 bases). V lost 5 bases, J lost 1 base, and 11 bases lay in between. Germline CDR1 is SGHTA and CDR2 is FQGNSA. The CDR3 totals 14 residues. CDR3 nucleotides: TGTGCCAGCAGCCCAGGGGGACTCCAAGAGACCCAGTACTTC. Protein sequence: CASSPGGLQETQYF.

This clone was seen just once. The chain recombines TRBV19 with TRBJ1-1; D is possibly TRBD1 (6 bases). CDR1 is LNHDA and CDR2 is SQIVND in the germline V gene (reference sequence). The CDR3 runs to 16 residues. Deletions cut 5 bases from V and 0 bases from J, with 16 bases between. DNA for the CDR3: TGTGCCAGTAGTGGATTCGGGGGGCGAATGAACACTGAAGCTTTCTTT. Its protein product is CASSGFGGRMNTEAFF.

The rearrangement uses TRBV28 and TRBJ1-1; the D is unclear. Trimming took 2 bases from V and 3 from J, leaving 7 bases between them. This CDR3 comprises 13 residues. The germline gives CDR1 MDHEN, CDR2 SYDVKM. In DNA, the CDR3 is TGTGCCAGCAGTTTAAGTCCGGACACTGAAGCTTTCTTT. Its protein is CASSLSPDTEAFF.

This chain connects TRBV15 to TRBJ2-3, with D possibly called TRBD1 or TRBD2 (6 bases each). Deletions cut 6 bases from V and 6 bases from J, with 19 bases between. Per germline, CDR1 LNHNV and CDR2 YYDKDF (reference sequence). This CDR3 region has 15 residues. The CDR3 protein is CATSKGGQIVDTQYF. DNA for the CDR3: TGTGCCACCAGTAAGGGGGGCCAGATCGTGGATACGCAGTATTTT.

The rearrangement uses TRBV4-1 and TRBJ1-2, with TRBD1 as a possible D gene (5 bases). CDR1 is MGHRA, CDR2 YSYEKL, per germline. The CDR3 runs 13 residues. V gave up 1 base and J gave up 5 bases, with 8 bases separating them. The CDR3: CASSQAQEYGYTF. DNA for the CDR3: TGCGCCAGCAGCCAAGCACAGGAATATGGCTACACCTTC.

The chain links TRBV2 to TRBJ1-5; D may be TRBD1 (6 bases). Between the trimmed V and J ends, which lost 5 bases and 2 bases, there was a span of 10 bases. The CDR3 has 14 residues. In germline, CDR1 is SNHLY, CDR2 FYNNEI. The chain's CDR3 is CASSRTDRNQPQHF. The CDR3 DNA reads as TGTGCCAGCAGTCGGACAGACCGCAATCAGCCCCAGCATTTT.

The genes are TRBV5-1 and TRBJ1-1; TRBD1 might be the D (5 bases). V dropped 4 bases and J dropped 3 bases, with 10 bases sitting between them. CDR1 and CDR2 from the germline V gene are SGHRS and YFSETQ. The CDR3 totals 13 residues. In DNA, the CDR3 is TGCGCCAGCAGCGAACCGGGGGACACTGAAGCTTTCTTT. Translation gives CASSEPGDTEAFF.

This clone was seen a single time. The chain uses TRBV19 and TRBJ2-3; TRBD2 matches at 13 bases. The CDR3 runs 15 residues. Losses at the gene ends were 4 bases for V and 7 bases for J; bases not matched to a gene: 5. The germline V gene has CDR1 LNHDA and CDR2 SQIVND (reference sequence). CDR3 residues: CASSRTSGSANTQYF. The CDR3 nucleotides are TGTGCCAGTAGTAGGACTAGCGGGAGCGCTAATACGCAGTATTTT.

The CDR3 DNA sequence: TGTGCCAGCAGCTTAGTTGGCGAGCAGTACTTC. Its protein is CASSLVGEQYF. This chain joins TRBV11-3 and TRBJ2-7; no definite D call. This CDR3 is built from 11 residues. CDR1 SGHNT and CDR2 YENEEA come from the germline V gene. Between the trimmed V and J ends, which lost 1 base and 6 bases, there was a span of 4 bases.

This chain joins TRBV6-5 and TRBJ1-2, with a possible D match to TRBD1 (6 bases). The CDR3 has 14 residues. Per the germline V gene, CDR1 is MNHEY and CDR2 is SVGAGI. V was trimmed by 7 bases and J by 4 bases, leaving 16 bases between them. The CDR3 nucleotides read TGTGCCAGCAAGAAAGGGCAGGGGCTCTATGGCTACACCTTC. This encodes CASKKGQGLYGYTF.

The chain combines TRBV27 with TRBJ1-5; no reliable D call. V was shortened by 1 base and J by 0 bases, with 10 bases between the two germline ends. The CDR3 sequence is 16 residues long. Germline V gene lookup returns CDR1 MNHEY and CDR2 SMNVEV (reference sequence). The CDR3 DNA reads TGTGCCAGCAGTTTATTAAGCGGATCTAGCAATCAGCCCCAGCATTTT. This encodes CASSLLSGSSNQPQHF.

The J gene is TRBJ2-1, the V gene TRBV4-2; 8 positions agree with TRBD1. Unmatched junction bases numbered 8, after V lost 0 bases and J lost 7 bases. Germline CDR1 reads LGHNA; CDR2 reads YNFKEQ. The length of the CDR3 is 16 residues. The CDR3 coding sequence is TGTGCCAGCAGCCAAGATATAACAGGGGGATGGAATGAGCAGTTCTTC. It is translated as CASSQDITGGWNEQFF.

The chain links TRBV11-2 to TRBJ1-2; perhaps TRBD1 as D (6 bases). Germline V CDR1 and CDR2: SGHAT, FQNNGV. Trimming left V 0 bases short and J 4 bases short, with 12 bases between. CDR3 length: 15 residues. This CDR3 is CASSLDGDRPYGYTF. DNA of the CDR3: TGTGCCAGCAGCTTAGATGGTGACAGGCCCTATGGCTACACCTTC.

This clone was found once. V gene TRBV29-1 combines with J gene TRBJ1-4; a weak D match, TRBD1 (6 bases). The CDR3 runs 14 residues. CDR1 SQVTM and CDR2 ANQGSEA come from the germline V gene. The V and J ends lost 1 base and 8 bases respectively, with 14 bases between them. The CDR3 coding sequence is TGCAGCGTTGAAGGACAGGCCCTATGCGAAAAACTGTTTTTT. Translating it yields CSVEGQALCEKLFF.

This clone was detected once. J is TRBJ2-3 and V is TRBV11-2; D is uncertain. CDR1 SGHAT and CDR2 FQNNGV come from the germline V gene. CDR3 length: 14 residues. V was cut by 1 base and J by 5 bases, with 10 bases left in between. CDR3 nucleotide sequence: TGTGCCAGCAGCTTAGGGTCTCGAGGAGATACGCAGTATTTT. Its protein is CASSLGSRGDTQYF.

This clone was counted once. The rearrangement links TRBV19 to TRBJ1-1; weak D call: TRBD1 (5 bases). Germline V gene data show CDR1 as LNHDA and CDR2 as SQIVND (reference sequence). CDR3 length equals 14 residues. The V and J ends lost 5 bases and 3 bases respectively, with 13 bases between them. This CDR3 is CASSLLGGDTEAFF. CDR3 bases: TGTGCCAGTAGTCTGTTGGGGGGGGACACTGAAGCTTTCTTT.

V gene TRBV6-6 combines with J gene TRBJ1-1; D is perhaps TRBD1 (6 bases). The length of the CDR3 is 13 residues. The V end was cut by 5 bases, the J end by 3 bases, with 10 bases between. Germline V gene sequence: CDR1 MNHNY, CDR2 SVGAGI (reference sequence). CDR3: CASSPQGYTEAFF. As DNA, the CDR3 is TGTGCCAGCAGTCCACAGGGATACACTGAAGCTTTCTTT.

The chain employs TRBV27 and TRBJ1-5; weak D call: TRBD1 (6 bases). The CDR3 is made up of 14 amino acids. V gave up 3 bases and J gave up 5 bases, with 11 bases separating them. Germline lookup yields CDR1 MNHEY and CDR2 SMNVEV (reference sequence). The CDR3 bases are TGTGCCAGCAGTTTTTTATCAGGGGATCAGCCCCAGCATTTT. Translation: CASSFLSGDQPQHF.